This TCR beta chain derives from a study of blood T cells in healthy people across ages. From germline, CDR1 is SGHVS and CDR2 FNYEAQ. Deletions cut 0 bases from V and 2 bases from J, with 10 bases between. The CDR3 runs to 15 residues. This clonotype was counted at least ten times. The antigen remains unidentified. No fewer than 5 micrograms of total RNA were isolated from every sample. Findings and caveats of the study: In long-lived donors, naive CD4+ cell counts and diversity exceeded those of aged donors. TCR beta diversity per million T cells fell roughly linearly with age.

A sample-barcoded 5' primer and a J-beta primer mix were used in a second PCR of roughly 6 to 12 cycles. Through a template-switch adaptor with 12 random nucleotides, each cDNA molecule received a tag. TCRdb independently ran MiXCR on the 5' RACE reads; one entry per CDR3 protein. Here the sample spans 550,000 to 800,000 distinct CDR3 sequences, around a fifth being singletons. The rearrangement joins TRBV7-6 to TRBJ2-5; D possibly corresponds to TRBD2 (5 bases). The sequencing input was blood. The source is a man between 65 and 85 years old in good health. The CDR3 is CASSLAGRGQETQYF. The CDR3 nucleotides are TGTGCCAGCAGCTTAGCAGGACGGGGACAAGAGACCCAGTACTTC.